One T cell receptor (beta chain) is described in this entry. This specimen comes from a study of shared clonotypes between healthy human individuals. Measured with immunoSEQ multiplex PCR; TCRdb has only the in-frame clones, and not every one. The sample records 2 million to 2.5 million clones, roughly 96% being singletons. The CDR3 is 13 amino acids. CDR1 is MDHEN, CDR2 SYDVKM, per germline. Trimming pared 6 bases from V and 4 bases from J, leaving 12 bases between. The TCR was taken from a man aged 18 to 30 in good health. V gene TRBV28 combines with J gene TRBJ2-5, with D possibly called TRBD1 or TRBD2 (5 bases each). Input material: naive CD4+ T cells sorted from blood. Subset in this sample: CD45RA+ positively selected. The CDR3: CASRTEGLETQYF. The DNA for the CDR3 is TGTGCCAGCAGGACAGAGGGGCTAGAGACCCAGTACTTC. Combining the CDR3 with reference TRBV28 and TRBJ2-5 gives the whole variable domain DVKVTQSSRYLVKRTGEKVFLECVQDMDHENMFWYRQDPGLGLRLIYFSYDVKMKEKGDIPEGYSVSREKKERFSLILESASTNQTSMYLCASRTEGLETQYFGPGTRLLVL.